This T cell receptor (beta chain) stems from a study of blood T cell repertoires in COVID-19. V lost 1 base to trimming and J lost 7 bases, with 23 bases between them. The V gene's germline CDR1 is SEHNR and CDR2 FQNEAQ (reference sequence). CDR3 length: 17 amino acids. Profiling relied on immunoSEQ multiplex PCR, and the TCRdb table lists in-frame clones only, not all of them. The repertoire holds 120,000 to 150,000 clones, with more than 70% as singletons. Input material: peripheral blood. The J gene is TRBJ2-7, the V gene TRBV7-9, with a weak D call TRBD1 (5 bases). The sequence came from a man aged 55 to 70 with active or convalescent COVID-19. The CDR3 DNA is TGTGCCAGCAGCTTAGGGGGCAACAGGTGGTCGCTTCCAGAGCAGTACTTC. Amino acid sequence: CASSLGGNRWSLPEQYF.